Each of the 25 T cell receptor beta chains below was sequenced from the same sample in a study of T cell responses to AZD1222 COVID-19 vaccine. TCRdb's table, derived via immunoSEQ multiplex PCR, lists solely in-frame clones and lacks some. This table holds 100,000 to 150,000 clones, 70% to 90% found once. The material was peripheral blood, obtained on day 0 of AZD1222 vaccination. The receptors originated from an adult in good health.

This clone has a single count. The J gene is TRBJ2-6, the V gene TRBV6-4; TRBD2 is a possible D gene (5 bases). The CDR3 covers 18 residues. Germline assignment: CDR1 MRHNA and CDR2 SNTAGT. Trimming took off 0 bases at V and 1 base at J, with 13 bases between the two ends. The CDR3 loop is CASSDSGLGSSGANVLTF. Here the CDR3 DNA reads TGTGCCAGCAGTGACTCGGGGTTAGGGAGTTCTGGGGCCAACGTCCTGACTTTC.

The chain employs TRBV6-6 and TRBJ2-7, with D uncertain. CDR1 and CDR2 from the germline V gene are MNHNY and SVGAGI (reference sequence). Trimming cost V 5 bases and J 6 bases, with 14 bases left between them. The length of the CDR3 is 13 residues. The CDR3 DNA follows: TGTGCCAGCAGTCCCCTAACAGAAGCCGAGCAGTACTTC. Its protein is CASSPLTEAEQYF.

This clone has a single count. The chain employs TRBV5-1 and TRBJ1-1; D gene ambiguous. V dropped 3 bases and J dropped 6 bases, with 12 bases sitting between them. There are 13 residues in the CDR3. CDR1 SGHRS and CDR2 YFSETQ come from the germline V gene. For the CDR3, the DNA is TGCGCCAGCAGCTCGGTATTAAAGGCTGAAGCTTTCTTT. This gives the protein CASSSVLKAEAFF.

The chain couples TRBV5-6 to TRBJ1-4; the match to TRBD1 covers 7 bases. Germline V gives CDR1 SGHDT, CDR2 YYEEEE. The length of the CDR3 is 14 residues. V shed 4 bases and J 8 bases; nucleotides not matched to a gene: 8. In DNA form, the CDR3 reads TGTGCCAGCAGCGTGACAGGGTACGACGAAAAACTGTTTTTT. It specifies CASSVTGYDEKLFF.

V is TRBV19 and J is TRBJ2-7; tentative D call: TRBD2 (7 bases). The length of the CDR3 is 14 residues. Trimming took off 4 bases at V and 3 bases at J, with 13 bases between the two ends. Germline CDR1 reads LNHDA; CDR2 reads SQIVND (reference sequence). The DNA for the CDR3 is TGTGCCAGTAGTAGCGCGGGGGACATCTACGAGCAGTACTTC. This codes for CASSSAGDIYEQYF.

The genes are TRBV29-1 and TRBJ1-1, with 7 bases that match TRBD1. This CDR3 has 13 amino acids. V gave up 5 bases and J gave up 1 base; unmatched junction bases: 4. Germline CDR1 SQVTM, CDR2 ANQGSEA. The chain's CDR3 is CSVRTGTNTEAFF. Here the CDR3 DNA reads TGCAGCGTTAGGACAGGAACGAACACTGAAGCTTTCTTT. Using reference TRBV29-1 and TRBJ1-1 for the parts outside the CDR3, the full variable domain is SAVISQKPSRDICQRGTSLTIQCQVDSQVTMMFWYRQQPGQSLTLIATANQGSEATYESGFVIDKFPISRPNLTFSTLTVSNMSPEDSSIYLCSVRTGTNTEAFFGQGTRLTVV.

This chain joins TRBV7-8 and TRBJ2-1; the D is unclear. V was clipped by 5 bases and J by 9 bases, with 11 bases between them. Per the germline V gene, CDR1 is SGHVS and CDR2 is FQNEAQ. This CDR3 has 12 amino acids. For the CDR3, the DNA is TGTGCCAGCAGCCTCCCGGCGAGTGAGCAGTTCTTC. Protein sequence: CASSLPASEQFF.

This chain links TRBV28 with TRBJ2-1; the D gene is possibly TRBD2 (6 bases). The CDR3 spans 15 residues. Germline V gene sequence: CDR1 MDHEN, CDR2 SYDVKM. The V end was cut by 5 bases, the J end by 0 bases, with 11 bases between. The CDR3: CASSLLGGSYNEQFF. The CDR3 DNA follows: TGTGCCAGCAGTCTACTGGGGGGCTCCTACAATGAGCAGTTCTTC.

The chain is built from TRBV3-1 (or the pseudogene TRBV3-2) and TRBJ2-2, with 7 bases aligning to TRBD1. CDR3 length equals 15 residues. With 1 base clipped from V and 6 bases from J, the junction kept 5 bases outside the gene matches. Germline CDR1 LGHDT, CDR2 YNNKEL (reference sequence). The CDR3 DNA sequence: TGTGCCAGCAGCCAAGCCACAGGGGCCGCCGGGGAGCTGTTTTTT. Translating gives CASSQATGAAGELFF.

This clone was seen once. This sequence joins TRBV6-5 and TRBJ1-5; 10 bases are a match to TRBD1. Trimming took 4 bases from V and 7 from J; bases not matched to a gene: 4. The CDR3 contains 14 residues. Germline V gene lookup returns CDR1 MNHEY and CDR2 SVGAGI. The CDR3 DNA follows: TGTGCCAGCAGTTTGACAGGGGGCTGGCAGCCCCAGCATTTT. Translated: CASSLTGGWQPQHF.

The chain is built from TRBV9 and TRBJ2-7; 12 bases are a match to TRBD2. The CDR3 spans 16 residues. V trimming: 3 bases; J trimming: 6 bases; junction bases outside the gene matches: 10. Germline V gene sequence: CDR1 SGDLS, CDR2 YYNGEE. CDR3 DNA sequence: TGTGCCAGCAGCGCAACGAGCGGACTAGCGGGAAGCGAGCAGTACTTC. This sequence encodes CASSATSGLAGSEQYF.

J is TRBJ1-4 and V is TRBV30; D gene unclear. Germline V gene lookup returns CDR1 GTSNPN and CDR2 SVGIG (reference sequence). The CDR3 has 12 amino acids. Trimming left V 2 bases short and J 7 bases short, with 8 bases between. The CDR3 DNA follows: TGTGCCTGGAGTTCGGCTGGTGAAAAACTGTTTTTT. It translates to CAWSSAGEKLFF.

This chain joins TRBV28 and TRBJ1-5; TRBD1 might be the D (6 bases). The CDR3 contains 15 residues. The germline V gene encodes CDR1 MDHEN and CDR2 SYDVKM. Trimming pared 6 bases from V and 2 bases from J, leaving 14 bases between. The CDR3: CASSPRGQGNQPQHF. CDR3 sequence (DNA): TGTGCCAGCAGCCCCAGGGGTCAAGGCAATCAGCCCCAGCATTTT.

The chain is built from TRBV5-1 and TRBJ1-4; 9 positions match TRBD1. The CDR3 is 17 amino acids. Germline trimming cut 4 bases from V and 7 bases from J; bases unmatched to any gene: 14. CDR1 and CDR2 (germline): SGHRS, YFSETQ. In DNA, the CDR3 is TGCGCCAGCAGCCACGGACAGGGGTTTGATGTGGGTGAAAAACTGTTTTTT. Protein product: CASSHGQGFDVGEKLFF.

Here the CDR3 reads CAIKQGATNEKLFF. The CDR3 nucleotides read TGTGCCATTAAACAGGGTGCAACTAATGAAAAACTGTTTTTT. The chain joins TRBV10-3 to TRBJ1-4; tentatively, D is TRBD1 (6 bases). V dropped 9 bases and J dropped 0 bases, with 11 bases sitting between them. CDR1 is ENHRY and CDR2 is SYGVKD in the germline V gene. The CDR3 runs 14 residues.

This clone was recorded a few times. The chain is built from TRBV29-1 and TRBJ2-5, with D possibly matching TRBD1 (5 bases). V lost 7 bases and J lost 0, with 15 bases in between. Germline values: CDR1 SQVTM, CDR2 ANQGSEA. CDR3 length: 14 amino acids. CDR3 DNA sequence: TGCAGCGCTACAGGTCTTGTCCACCAAGAGACCCAGTACTTC. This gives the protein CSATGLVHQETQYF.

In DNA form, the CDR3 reads TGTGCCAGTAGTATAGAGGGTTTAGGGTTAGTCGGTGAGCAGTTCTTC. Its translation is CASSIEGLGLVGEQFF. The V gene is TRBV19, the J gene TRBJ2-1, with unresolved D. The CDR3 totals 16 residues. V was shortened by 0 bases and J by 9 bases, with 18 bases between the two germline ends. CDR1 LNHDA and CDR2 SQIVND come from the germline V gene (reference sequence).

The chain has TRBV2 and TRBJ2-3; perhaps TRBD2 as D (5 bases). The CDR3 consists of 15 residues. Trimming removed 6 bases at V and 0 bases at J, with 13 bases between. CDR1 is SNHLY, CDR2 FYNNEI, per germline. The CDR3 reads CASSEGQISTDTQYF. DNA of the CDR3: TGTGCCAGCAGCGAGGGTCAGATAAGCACAGATACGCAGTATTTT.

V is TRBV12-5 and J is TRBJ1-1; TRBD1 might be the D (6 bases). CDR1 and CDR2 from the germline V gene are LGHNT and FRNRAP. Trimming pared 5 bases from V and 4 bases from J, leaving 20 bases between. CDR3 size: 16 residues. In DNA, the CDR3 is TGTGCTAGTGGTCGCGATGACACAGGGTCGGGCACTGAAGCTTTCTTT. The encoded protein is CASGRDDTGSGTEAFF.

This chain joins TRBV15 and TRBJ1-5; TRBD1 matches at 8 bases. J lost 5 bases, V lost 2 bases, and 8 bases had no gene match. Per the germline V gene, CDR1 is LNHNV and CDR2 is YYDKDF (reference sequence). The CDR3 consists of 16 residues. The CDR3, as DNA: TGTGCCACCAGCAGAACCGACAGGGGTCTATATCAGCCCCAGCATTTT. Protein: CATSRTDRGLYQPQHF.

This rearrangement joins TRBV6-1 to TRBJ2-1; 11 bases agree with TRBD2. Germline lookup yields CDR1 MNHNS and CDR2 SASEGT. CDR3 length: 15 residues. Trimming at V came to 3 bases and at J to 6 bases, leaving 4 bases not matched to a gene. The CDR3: CASSDLAGGFNEQFF. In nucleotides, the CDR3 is TGTGCCAGCAGTGATCTAGCGGGGGGTTTCAATGAGCAGTTCTTC.

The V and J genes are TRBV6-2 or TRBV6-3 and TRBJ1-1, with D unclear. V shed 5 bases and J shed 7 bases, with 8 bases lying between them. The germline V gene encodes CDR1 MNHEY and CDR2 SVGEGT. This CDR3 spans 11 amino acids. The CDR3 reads CASSLTHEAFF. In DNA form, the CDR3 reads TGTGCCAGCAGTCTGACACATGAAGCTTTCTTT.

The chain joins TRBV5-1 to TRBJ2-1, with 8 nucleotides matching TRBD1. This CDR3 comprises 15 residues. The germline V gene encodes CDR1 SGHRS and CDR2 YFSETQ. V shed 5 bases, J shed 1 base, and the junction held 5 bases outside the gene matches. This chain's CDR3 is CASRKTGVSYNEQFF. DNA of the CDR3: TGCGCCAGCAGGAAGACAGGGGTTTCCTACAATGAGCAGTTCTTC.

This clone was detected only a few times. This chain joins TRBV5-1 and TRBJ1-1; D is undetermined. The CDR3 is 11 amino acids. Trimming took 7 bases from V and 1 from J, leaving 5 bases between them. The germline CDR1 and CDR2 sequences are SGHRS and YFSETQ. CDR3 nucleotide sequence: TGCGCCAGCCGGAGGAACACTGAAGCTTTCTTT. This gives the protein CASRRNTEAFF.

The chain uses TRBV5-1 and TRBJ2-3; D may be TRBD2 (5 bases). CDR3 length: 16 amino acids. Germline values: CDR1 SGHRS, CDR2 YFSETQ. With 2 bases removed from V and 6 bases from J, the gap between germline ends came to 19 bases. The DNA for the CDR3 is TGCGCCAGCAGCTTCGGACTCCGGGCCGGAGTGGATACGCAGTATTTT. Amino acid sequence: CASSFGLRAGVDTQYF.